These 11 T cell receptor beta chains share one sample of origin, sequenced in a study of read filtering for tumor transcriptome and immune sequencing. The library was built from roughly 400 ng RNA with molecular barcoded adaptors for alpha/delta and beta/gamma chains. One entry per CDR3 protein results from TCRdb running MiXCR on the reads. The sample contains 50,000 or so distinct CDR3 sequences, roughly a fifth of which appear only once. Sequencing input: a population of CD138-negative cells sorted from bone marrow. The receptors stem from a donor at least 40 years old with multiple myeloma.

There are many counts of this clonotype. The chain joins TRBV13 to TRBJ2-5; tentative D call: TRBD2 (6 bases). The germline V gene encodes CDR1 PRHDT and CDR2 FYEKMQ (reference sequence). This CDR3 has 15 residues. Trimming shortened V by 5 bases and J by 5 bases, and 18 bases separated the two germline ends. The CDR3 sequence: CASSVIGRGLETQYF. The DNA of the CDR3 is TGTGCCAGCAGCGTCATCGGCCGGGGGTTGGAGACCCAGTACTTC.

This clonotype was counted ten times or more. V usage is TRBV2 and J usage is TRBJ1-5, with TRBD1 matching over 9 bases. The germline V gene has CDR1 SNHLY and CDR2 FYNNEI. The CDR3 length is 15 residues. Unmatched junction bases numbered 9, after V lost 7 bases and J lost 5 bases. The CDR3 sequence: CASNTGTGKHQPQHF. The CDR3, as DNA: TGTGCCAGCAACACCGGGACAGGGAAGCATCAGCCCCAGCATTTT. The whole variable domain, remainder taken from reference TRBV2 and TRBJ1-5, is EPEVTQTPSHQVTQMGQEVILRCVPISNHLYFYWYRQILGQKVEFLVSFYNNEISEKSEIFDDQFSVERPDGSNFTLKIRSTKLEDSAMYFCASNTGTGKHQPQHFGDGTRLSIL.

This clonotype was counted many times. The chain employs TRBV10-3 and TRBJ2-1; tentatively, D is TRBD1 (6 bases). CDR1 and CDR2 from the germline V gene are ENHRY and SYGVKD. The V end was cut by 4 bases, the J end by 8 bases, with 21 bases between. The CDR3 is made up of 16 amino acids. The CDR3 spells CAISVNGGAWVHEQFF. The CDR3 nucleotides read TGTGCCATCAGTGTGAATGGGGGCGCTTGGGTTCATGAGCAGTTCTTC.

Points on this clonotype: One end of the junction is discordant with germline, which a read error may explain. The chain recombines TRBV4-2 with TRBJ2-1; 9 nucleotides line up with TRBD2. The CDR3 covers 19 residues. Germline CDR1 reads LGHNA; CDR2 reads YNFKEQ. CDR3 bases: TGTGCCAGCGGCCATGGCCTCGACCTAGCGGGACTCTCCTACAATGAGCAGCTCTTC. Its protein product is CASGHGLDLAGLSYNEQLF.

This clonotype was seen repeatedly, ten times or more. The chain recombines TRBV29-1 with TRBJ2-2; D perhaps matches TRBD2 (6 bases). The germline gives CDR1 SQVTM, CDR2 ANQGSEA. The CDR3 consists of 16 residues. The V end was cut by 3 bases, the J end by 3 bases, with 17 bases between. The CDR3 sequence: CSVDLGGSGYTGELFF. Written as DNA, the CDR3 is TGCAGCGTTGATCTTGGAGGGTCGGGGTACACCGGGGAGCTGTTTTTT.

For this clonotype: A read error may be the cause here, since a much bigger clone is one base away. V is TRBV15 and J is TRBJ1-5; D uncertain. Germline V gene data show CDR1 as LNHNV and CDR2 as YYDKDF (reference sequence). The CDR3 totals 12 residues. The CDR3 DNA reads TGTGTCACCAGCAAAGGAAATCAGCCCCAGCATTTT. Residues: CVTSKGNQPQHF. The full variable domain, in which reference TRBV15 and TRBJ1-5 provide the parts outside the CDR3, is DAMVIQNPRYQVTQFGKPVTLSCSQTLNHNVMYWYQQKSSQAPKLLFHYYDKDFNNEADTPDNFQSRRPNTSFCFLDIRSPGLGDTAMYLCVTSKGNQPQHFGDGTRLSIL.

In the case of this clonotype: A read error may explain this, as a much larger clone is one base away. The chain is built from TRBV7-3 and TRBJ2-6, with D perhaps being TRBD1 or TRBD2 (5 bases each). Germline CDR1 SGHTA, CDR2 FQGTGA. CDR3 length: 16 residues. The CDR3 is CASSLEGSSGAYVLTF. As DNA, the CDR3 is TGTGCCAGCAGCCTCGAGGGTTCCTCTGGGGCCTACGTCCTGACTTTC.

This clonotype was recorded at least ten times. The V gene is TRBV29-1, the J gene TRBJ1-1; possibly TRBD1 for D (6 bases). CDR3 length: 12 residues. Germline assignment: CDR1 SQVTM and CDR2 ANQGSEA. V lost 5 bases to trimming and J lost 1 base, with 8 bases between them. This CDR3 is CSVQTGNTEAFF. For the CDR3, the DNA is TGCAGCGTTCAGACAGGGAACACTGAAGCTTTCTTT. The full variable domain, in which reference TRBV29-1 and TRBJ1-1 provide the parts outside the CDR3, is SAVISQKPSRDICQRGTSLTIQCQVDSQVTMMFWYRQQPGQSLTLIATANQGSEATYESGFVIDKFPISRPNLTFSTLTVSNMSPEDSSIYLCSVQTGNTEAFFGQGTRLTVV.

This clonotype was counted once. CDR3: CASSPGLVKAEQFF. CDR3 sequence (DNA): TGTGCCAGCAGCCCGGGGCTAGTAAAGGCTGAGCAGTTCTTC. The rearrangement joins TRBV7-2 to TRBJ2-1; perhaps D is TRBD1 or TRBD2 (5 bases each). This CDR3 is built from 14 residues. Looked up from germline, CDR1 is SGHTA and CDR2 is FQGNSA. V was pared by 5 bases and J by 9 bases, with 17 bases between.

This clonotype was counted many times. The V and J genes are TRBV29-1 and TRBJ2-1; the D gene could be TRBD1 or TRBD2 (5 bases each). The germline V gene encodes CDR1 SQVTM and CDR2 ANQGSEA. The CDR3 length is 13 residues. V lost 7 bases to trimming and J lost 4 bases, with 14 bases between them. The CDR3 sequence: CSGIRDGYNEQFF. CDR3 nucleotide sequence: TGCAGCGGGATAAGGGACGGATACAATGAGCAGTTCTTC.

This clonotype was picked up many times. The rearrangement uses TRBV7-3 and TRBJ2-3; tentatively, D is TRBD1 (5 bases). Trimming removed 3 bases at V and 5 bases at J, with 15 bases between. The CDR3 loop spans 15 amino acids. Germline CDR1 and CDR2: SGHTA and FQGTGA. The CDR3 DNA is TGTGCCAGCAGCTTTAAGGGGCTCCCGGGAGATACGCAGTATTTT. Its protein product is CASSFKGLPGDTQYF.